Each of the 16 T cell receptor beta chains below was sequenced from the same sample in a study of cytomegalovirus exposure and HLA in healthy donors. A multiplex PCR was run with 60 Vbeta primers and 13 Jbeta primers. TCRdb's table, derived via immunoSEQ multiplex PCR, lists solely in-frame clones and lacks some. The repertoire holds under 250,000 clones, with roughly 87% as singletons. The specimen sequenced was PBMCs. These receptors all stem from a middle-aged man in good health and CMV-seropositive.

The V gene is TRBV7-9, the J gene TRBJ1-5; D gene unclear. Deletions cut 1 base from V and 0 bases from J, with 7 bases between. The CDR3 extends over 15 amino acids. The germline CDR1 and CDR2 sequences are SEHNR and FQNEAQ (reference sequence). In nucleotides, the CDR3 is TGTGCCAGCAGCTTAGATCAGGATAGCAATCAGCCCCAGCATTTT. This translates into CASSLDQDSNQPQHF.

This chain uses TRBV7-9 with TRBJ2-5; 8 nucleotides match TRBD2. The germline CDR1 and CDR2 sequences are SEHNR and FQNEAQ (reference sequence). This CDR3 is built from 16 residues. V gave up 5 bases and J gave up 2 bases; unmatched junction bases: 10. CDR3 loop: CASSRLLAAKQETQYF. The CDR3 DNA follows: TGTGCCAGCAGCCGTTTACTAGCGGCTAAACAAGAGACCCAGTACTTC.

The CDR3 sequence: CASSSQGQSIYNEQFF. The CDR3 DNA reads TGTGCCAGCAGCTCCCAGGGACAGAGTATTTACAATGAGCAGTTCTTC. V usage is TRBV7-3 and J usage is TRBJ2-1, with TRBD1 identical over 7 bases. Germline assignment: CDR1 SGHTA and CDR2 FQGTGA. There are 16 residues in the CDR3. With 4 bases clipped from V and 4 bases from J, the junction kept 10 bases outside the gene matches.

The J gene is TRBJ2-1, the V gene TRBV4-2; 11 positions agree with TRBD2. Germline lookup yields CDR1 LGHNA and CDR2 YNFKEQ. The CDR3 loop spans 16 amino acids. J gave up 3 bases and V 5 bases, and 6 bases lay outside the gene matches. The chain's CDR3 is CASSTSGTSGYNEQFF. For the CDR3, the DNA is TGTGCCAGCAGCACGAGCGGGACTAGCGGCTACAATGAGCAGTTCTTC.

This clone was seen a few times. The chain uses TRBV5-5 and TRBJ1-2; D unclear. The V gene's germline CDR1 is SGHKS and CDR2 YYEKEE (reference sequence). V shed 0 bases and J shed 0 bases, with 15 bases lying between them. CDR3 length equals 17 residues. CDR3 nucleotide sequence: TGTGCCAGCAGCTTGGAGACAACCGGAGGAGCTAACTATGGCTACACCTTC. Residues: CASSLETTGGANYGYTF.

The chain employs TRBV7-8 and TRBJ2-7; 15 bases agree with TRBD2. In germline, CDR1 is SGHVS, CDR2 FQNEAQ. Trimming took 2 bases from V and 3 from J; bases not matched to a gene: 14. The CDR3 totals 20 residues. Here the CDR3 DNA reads TGTGCCAGCAGCTTACCCCCCGCCGGGACTAGCGGGAGGTTTAACTACGAGCAGTACTTC. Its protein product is CASSLPPAGTSGRFNYEQYF. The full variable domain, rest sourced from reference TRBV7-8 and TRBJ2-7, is GAGVSQSPRYKVAKRGQDVALRCDPISGHVSLFWYQQALGQGPEFLTYFQNEAQLDKSGLPSDRFFAERPEGSVSTLKIQRTQQEDSAVYLCASSLPPAGTSGRFNYEQYFGPGTRLTVT.

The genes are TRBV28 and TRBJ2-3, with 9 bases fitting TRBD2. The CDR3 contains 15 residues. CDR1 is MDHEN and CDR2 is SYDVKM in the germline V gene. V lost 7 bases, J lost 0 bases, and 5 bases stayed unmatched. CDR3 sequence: CASIKLAGSTDTQYF. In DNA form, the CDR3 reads TGTGCCAGCATAAAACTAGCGGGTAGCACAGATACGCAGTATTTT.

The CDR3 DNA sequence: TGTGCCAGCAGCTTAAACCTAGCGGGAGCGGGAGAGCAGTTCTTC. Residues: CASSLNLAGAGEQFF. The chain recombines TRBV7-3 with TRBJ2-1; 10 bases fit TRBD2. V lost 1 base, J lost 10 bases, and 7 bases stayed unmatched. The CDR3 contains 15 residues. The germline gives CDR1 SGHTA, CDR2 FQGTGA.

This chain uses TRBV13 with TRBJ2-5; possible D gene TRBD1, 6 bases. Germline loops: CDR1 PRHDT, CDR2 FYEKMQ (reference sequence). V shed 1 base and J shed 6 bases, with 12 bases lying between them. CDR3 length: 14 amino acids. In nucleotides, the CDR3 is TGTGCCAGCAGCTTAGCAGGGGCGGCAAAGACCCAGTACTTC. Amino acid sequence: CASSLAGAAKTQYF.

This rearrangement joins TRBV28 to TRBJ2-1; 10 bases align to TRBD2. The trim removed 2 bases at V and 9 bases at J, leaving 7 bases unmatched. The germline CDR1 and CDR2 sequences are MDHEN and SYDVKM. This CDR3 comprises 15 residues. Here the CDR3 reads CASSLVLAGTGEQFF. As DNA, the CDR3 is TGTGCCAGCAGTTTAGTACTAGCGGGGACAGGTGAGCAGTTCTTC.

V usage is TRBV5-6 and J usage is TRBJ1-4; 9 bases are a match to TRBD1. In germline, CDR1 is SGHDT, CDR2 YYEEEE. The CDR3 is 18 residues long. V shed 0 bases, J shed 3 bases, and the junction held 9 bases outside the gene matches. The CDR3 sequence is CASSLAGQGLNPNEKLFF. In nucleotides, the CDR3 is TGTGCCAGCAGCTTGGCAGGACAGGGGCTCAATCCTAATGAAAAACTGTTTTTT.

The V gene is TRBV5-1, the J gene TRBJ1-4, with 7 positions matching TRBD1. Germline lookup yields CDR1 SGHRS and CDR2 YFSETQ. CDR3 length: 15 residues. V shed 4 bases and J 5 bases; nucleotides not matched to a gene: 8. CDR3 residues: CASSGRQGLNEKLFF. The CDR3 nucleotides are TGCGCCAGCAGCGGGAGACAGGGTCTGAATGAAAAACTGTTTTTT.

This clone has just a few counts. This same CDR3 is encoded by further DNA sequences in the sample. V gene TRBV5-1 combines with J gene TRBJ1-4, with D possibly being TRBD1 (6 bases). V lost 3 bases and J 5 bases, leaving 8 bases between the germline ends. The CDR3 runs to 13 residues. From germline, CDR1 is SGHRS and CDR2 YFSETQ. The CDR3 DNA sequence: TGCGCCAGCAGCTCACAGGGAAATGAAAAACTGTTTTTT. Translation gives CASSSQGNEKLFF.

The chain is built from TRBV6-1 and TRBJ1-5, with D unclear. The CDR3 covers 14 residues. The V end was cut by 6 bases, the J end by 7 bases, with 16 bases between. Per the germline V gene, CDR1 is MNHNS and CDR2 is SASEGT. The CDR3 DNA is TGTGCCAGCAGGAGATCAGGAGAGGGCCAGCCCCAGCATTTT. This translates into CASRRSGEGQPQHF.

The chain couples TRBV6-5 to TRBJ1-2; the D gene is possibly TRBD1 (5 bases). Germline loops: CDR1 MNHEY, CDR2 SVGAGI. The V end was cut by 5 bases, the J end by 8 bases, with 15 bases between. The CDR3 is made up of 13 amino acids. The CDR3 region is CASSSSRGSGYTF. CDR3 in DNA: TGTGCCAGCAGTAGCTCTAGGGGAAGCGGCTACACCTTC.

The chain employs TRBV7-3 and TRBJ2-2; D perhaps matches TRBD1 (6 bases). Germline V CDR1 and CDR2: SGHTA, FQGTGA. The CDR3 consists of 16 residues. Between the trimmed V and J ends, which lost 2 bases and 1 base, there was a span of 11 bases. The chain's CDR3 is CASSLHQGRNTGELFF. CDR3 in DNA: TGTGCCAGCAGCTTACACCAGGGGCGGAACACCGGGGAGCTGTTTTTT.